The T cell receptor (beta chain) under discussion was sequenced for a study of shared clonotypes between healthy human individuals. Germline V gene lookup returns CDR1 KGHSH and CDR2 LQKENI. V dropped 5 bases and J dropped 7 bases, with 20 bases sitting between them. CDR3 size: 16 residues. Libraries were prepared by immunoSEQ multiplex PCR; TCRdb keeps only in-frame clonotypes and omits some of them. The data hold 2 million to 2.5 million clones, with approximately 94% observed a single time. The sample taken for sequencing was naive CD4+ T cells sorted from blood. Subset specified: CD45RA+ positively selected. This clonotype was sampled from a man aged 18 to 29 in good health. The chain carries TRBV18 and TRBJ2-2; no clear D gene. The CDR3: CASSTLGGSNGGELFF. The CDR3 DNA is TGTGCCAGCTCAACCCTGGGCGGATCGAACGGCGGGGAGCTGTTTTTT.